This T cell receptor (beta chain) was recovered during a study of regulatory T cells in long-lasting Graves disease. Study-level points and caveats: Persistent disease exhibited a predilection for TRBV28, TRBJ1-2 and TRBJ2-5.

Construction of TCR beta libraries relied on iRepertoire HTBI primers and on Arm-PCR targeting CDR3 regions. TCRdb reprocessed the multiplex PCR reads via MiXCR and lists one record per CDR3 protein. The table includes 450,000 to 600,000 distinct CDR3 sequences, roughly 14% detected once. The CDR3 is 16 amino acids. Trimming at V came to 0 bases and at J to 0 bases, leaving 2 bases not matched to a gene. Germline V gives CDR1 SGHKS, CDR2 YYEKEE (reference sequence). This clonotype was found many times. The antigen is not known. Time point given: newly diagnosed GD, antithyroid drugs for less than 3 months. Preparation of the TCR library used RNA extracted from PBMCs. Another study also made use of these data, one on T cells in Graves' hyperthyroidism and ophthalmopathy. That work adds: The HTBI primer set drove a first-round RT-PCR of the TCR CDR3.

V is TRBV5-5 and J is TRBJ1-4, with 7 nucleotides matching TRBD1. The sequence was obtained from a young man with Graves disease. The specimen was peripheral blood mononuclear cells (PBMCs), collected at new diagnosis, from a patient treated with antithyroid drugs. CDR3: CASSLAGGTTNEKLFF. The CDR3 bases are TGTGCCAGCAGCTTGGCAGGGGGTACAACTAATGAAAAACTGTTTTTT.